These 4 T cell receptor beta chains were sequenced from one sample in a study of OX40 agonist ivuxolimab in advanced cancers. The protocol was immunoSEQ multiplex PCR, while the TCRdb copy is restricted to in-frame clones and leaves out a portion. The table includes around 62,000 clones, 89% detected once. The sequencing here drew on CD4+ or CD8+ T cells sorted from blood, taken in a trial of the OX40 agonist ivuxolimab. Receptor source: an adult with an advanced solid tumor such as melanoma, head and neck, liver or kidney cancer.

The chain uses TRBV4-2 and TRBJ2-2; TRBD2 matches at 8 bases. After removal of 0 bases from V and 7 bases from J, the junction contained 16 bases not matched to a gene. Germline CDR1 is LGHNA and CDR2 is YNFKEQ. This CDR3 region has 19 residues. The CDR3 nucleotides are TGTGCCAGCAGCCAAGAGAGGGGACTAGTCGGGGGAACAGGCGGGGAGCTGTTTTTT. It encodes CASSQERGLVGGTGGELFF.

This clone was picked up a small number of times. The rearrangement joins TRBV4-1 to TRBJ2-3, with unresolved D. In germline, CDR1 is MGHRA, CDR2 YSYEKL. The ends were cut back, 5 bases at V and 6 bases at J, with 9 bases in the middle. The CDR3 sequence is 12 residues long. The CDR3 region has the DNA TGCGCCAGCAGCTGGCAAGGGGATACGCAGTATTTT. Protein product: CASSWQGDTQYF.

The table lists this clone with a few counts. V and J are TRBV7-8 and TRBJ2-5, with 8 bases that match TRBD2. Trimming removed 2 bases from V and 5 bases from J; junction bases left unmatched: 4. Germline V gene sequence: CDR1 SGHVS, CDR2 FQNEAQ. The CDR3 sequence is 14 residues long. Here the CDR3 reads CASSLLAGRETQYF. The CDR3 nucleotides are TGTGCCAGCAGCTTATTAGCGGGGAGGGAGACCCAGTACTTC.

CDR3 coding DNA: TGTGCCAGCAGCCACGGACAGGGCGTGGGGCGGCCCCAGCATTTT. It encodes CASSHGQGVGRPQHF. This chain connects TRBV27 to TRBJ1-5; 8 bases are shared with TRBD1. CDR1 MNHEY and CDR2 SMNVEV come from the germline V gene (reference sequence). The V and J ends lost 6 bases and 9 bases, in that order; junction bases with no gene match: 13. This CDR3 comprises 15 residues.